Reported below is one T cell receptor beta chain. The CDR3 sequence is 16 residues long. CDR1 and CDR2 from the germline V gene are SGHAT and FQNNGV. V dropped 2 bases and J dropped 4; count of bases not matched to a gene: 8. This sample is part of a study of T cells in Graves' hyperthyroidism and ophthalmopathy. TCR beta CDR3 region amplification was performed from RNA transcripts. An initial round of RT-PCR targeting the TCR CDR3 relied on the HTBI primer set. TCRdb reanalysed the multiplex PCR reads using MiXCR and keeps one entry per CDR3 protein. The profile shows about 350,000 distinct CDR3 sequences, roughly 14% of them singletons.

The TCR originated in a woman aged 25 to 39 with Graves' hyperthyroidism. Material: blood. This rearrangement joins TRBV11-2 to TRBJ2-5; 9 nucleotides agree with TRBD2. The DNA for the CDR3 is TGTGCCAGCAGCTTACTTACTAGCGGGTCCCCAGAGACCCAGTACTTC. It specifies CASSLLTSGSPETQYF.